Below, 32 T cell receptor beta chains from the same sample are listed, as sequenced in a study of blood T cell repertoires in COVID-19. The data were produced by immunoSEQ multiplex PCR, yet TCRdb's version contains in-frame clones alone and is incomplete. The profile covers around 81,000 clones, with over 75% appearing a single time and 6% to 8.5% taken by the ten largest. Sequencing was performed on peripheral blood. The receptors stem from a man aged 70 or older with acute or convalescent COVID-19.

V gene TRBV18 combines with J gene TRBJ2-7; tentative D call: TRBD1 (6 bases). V lost 2 bases and J 2 bases, leaving 13 bases between the germline ends. Germline CDR1 reads KGHSH; CDR2 reads LQKENI. This CDR3 is built from 15 residues. The CDR3 sequence is CASSPSTGRTYEQYF. In nucleotides, the CDR3 is TGTGCCAGCTCACCAAGCACAGGGCGAACCTACGAGCAGTACTTC.

V usage is TRBV6-5 and J usage is TRBJ2-7, with 11 bases fitting TRBD1. Unmatched junction bases numbered 4, after V lost 6 bases and J lost 3 bases. Germline lookup yields CDR1 MNHEY and CDR2 SVGAGI. The CDR3 is 14 residues long. The CDR3 coding sequence is TGTGCCAGCAGGAGGGGACAGGGGGGCTACGAGCAGTACTTC. It specifies CASRRGQGGYEQYF.

This clone was seen a single time. The J gene is TRBJ2-7, the V gene TRBV12-5, with 7 nucleotides matching TRBD2. Germline V lookup: CDR1 LGHNT, CDR2 FRNRAP. Trimming at V came to 4 bases and at J to 2 bases, leaving 11 bases not matched to a gene. There are 16 residues in the CDR3. The DNA for the CDR3 is TGTGCTAGTGGTTCGAGGGAGCGGGACTCTACCTACGAGCAGTACTTC. Its translation is CASGSRERDSTYEQYF.

The chain links TRBV2 to TRBJ2-3; 10 nucleotides align to TRBD2. V was clipped by 6 bases and J by 6 bases; unmatched bases: 9. The CDR3 contains 15 residues. Germline lookup yields CDR1 SNHLY and CDR2 FYNNEI. The CDR3 region has the DNA TGTGCCAGCAGGAGGACTAGCGGCCCGTTGGATACGCAGTATTTT. Protein product: CASRRTSGPLDTQYF.

The rearrangement links TRBV7-2 to TRBJ2-7; D is perhaps TRBD1 (5 bases). The CDR3 has 12 amino acids. V lost 4 bases to trimming and J lost 7 bases, with 11 bases between them. Germline loops: CDR1 SGHTA, CDR2 FQGNSA. The DNA of the CDR3 is TGTGCCAGCAGCTCCAGGGTGGGGGAGCAGTACTTC. It translates to CASSSRVGEQYF.

This clone was counted a single time. The CDR3 DNA is TGTGCCAGCAGCCCGACTAAGCCCTACGAGCAGTACTTC. It is translated as CASSPTKPYEQYF. This rearrangement joins TRBV3-1 (or the pseudogene TRBV3-2) to TRBJ2-7, with D possibly being TRBD2 (5 bases). Between the trimmed V and J ends, which lost 4 bases and 2 bases, there was a span of 9 bases. The CDR3 spans 13 residues. CDR1 and CDR2 (germline): LGHDT, YNNKEL (reference sequence).

This sequence joins TRBV9 and TRBJ2-2; no reliable D call. The CDR3 consists of 16 residues. Germline V gene data show CDR1 as SGDLS and CDR2 as YYNGEE. Trimming removed 0 bases at V and 7 bases at J, with 16 bases between. CDR3 sequence: CASSVEASSDVGELFF. For the CDR3, the DNA is TGTGCCAGCAGCGTAGAGGCTAGTTCTGATGTCGGGGAGCTGTTTTTT.

This CDR3 is CATTPVGGSTGELFF. DNA for the CDR3: TGTGCCACCACCCCCGTGGGGGGGTCTACCGGGGAGCTGTTTTTT. The gene calls are TRBV24-1 and TRBJ2-2; 7 positions agree with TRBD2. Losses at the gene ends were 8 bases for V and 5 bases for J; bases not matched to a gene: 10. This CDR3 is built from 15 residues. Germline lookup yields CDR1 KGHDR and CDR2 SFDVKD.

The chain couples TRBV6-2 or TRBV6-3 to TRBJ1-2; D might be TRBD1 (6 bases). Germline-derived CDR1 and CDR2 are MNHEY and SVGEGT. The germline V and J ends were trimmed by 2 bases and 3 bases, with 10 bases remaining between them. The CDR3 has 14 residues. CDR3 in amino acids: CASSYRRGDYGYTF. The CDR3, as DNA: TGTGCCAGCAGTTACCGCAGGGGAGACTATGGCTACACCTTC.

The chain combines TRBV10-3 with TRBJ2-5; D may be TRBD2 (5 bases). V was clipped by 7 bases and J by 0 bases, with 6 bases between them. The CDR3 is made up of 12 amino acids. Per germline, CDR1 ENHRY and CDR2 SYGVKD. The DNA of the CDR3 is TGTGCCATCATGGGAGACCAAGAGACCCAGTACTTC. Translation: CAIMGDQETQYF.

This clone turned up a few times. The chain recombines TRBV7-8 with TRBJ2-7, with TRBD1 identical over 7 bases. Germline loops: CDR1 SGHVS, CDR2 FQNEAQ. J gave up 1 base and V 9 bases, and 3 bases lay outside the gene matches. This CDR3 spans 12 amino acids. CDR3 sequence: CASGRGSYEQYF. CDR3 nucleotide sequence: TGTGCCAGTGGCAGGGGGTCCTACGAGCAGTACTTC.

V is TRBV5-1 and J is TRBJ2-7, with 9 bases matching TRBD2. With V trimmed by 4 bases and J by 0 bases, 5 bases remained unmatched. Germline V gene lookup returns CDR1 SGHRS and CDR2 YFSETQ. The CDR3 extends over 15 amino acids. In DNA form, the CDR3 reads TGCGCCAGCAGCCGGCTAGCGGGGAACTCCTACGAGCAGTACTTC. Residues: CASSRLAGNSYEQYF.

The V call is TRBV24-1, the J call TRBJ2-5, with D possibly TRBD1 on 6 matching bases. Germline V lookup: CDR1 KGHDR, CDR2 SFDVKD. Trimming removed 4 bases from V and 5 bases from J, with 13 bases in between. CDR3 length: 14 residues. CDR3 amino acids: CATSDPNRVETQYF. CDR3 coding DNA: TGTGCCACCAGTGACCCAAACAGGGTGGAGACCCAGTACTTC.

In its sample, this clone was seen once. The chain uses TRBV4-1 and TRBJ2-1, with TRBD2 as a possible D gene (5 bases). This CDR3 is 15 amino acids long. V lost 1 base and J lost 3, with 10 bases in between. Per the germline V gene, CDR1 is MGHRA and CDR2 is YSYEKL. CDR3 sequence reads: CASSQGPTIYNEQFF. DNA for the CDR3: TGCGCCAGCAGCCAAGGTCCGACTATCTACAATGAGCAGTTCTTC.

The chain carries TRBV7-9 and TRBJ2-7; 9 bases are a match to TRBD1. This CDR3 comprises 14 residues. V was pared by 7 bases and J by 3 bases, with 7 bases of the junction left unmatched. Germline loops: CDR1 SEHNR, CDR2 FQNEAQ (reference sequence). CDR3 bases: TGTGCCAGCAACCCTGACAGGGGGGGCTACGAGCAGTACTTC. It translates to CASNPDRGGYEQYF.

V usage is TRBV2 and J usage is TRBJ1-4; 8 bases are shared with TRBD1. Trimming took 6 bases from V and 2 from J; bases not matched to a gene: 8. The length of the CDR3 is 16 residues. The germline CDR1 and CDR2 sequences are SNHLY and FYNNEI. This chain's CDR3 is CASSLTGVVTNEKLFF. For the CDR3, the DNA is TGTGCCAGCAGCCTGACAGGGGTTGTCACTAATGAAAAACTGTTTTTT.

This clone appeared a single time. V usage is TRBV24-1 and J usage is TRBJ2-1; TRBD2 matches at 14 bases. The CDR3 length is 16 residues. With 4 bases clipped from V and 10 bases from J, the junction kept 8 bases outside the gene matches. Germline loops: CDR1 KGHDR, CDR2 SFDVKD. The CDR3 DNA reads TGTGCCACCAGTGAGCCCGGGACTAGCGGGAGCGGCGAGCAGTTCTTC. Translated, it gives CATSEPGTSGSGEQFF.

CDR3 region: CASSLGPGSYEQYF. The CDR3 DNA follows: TGCGCCAGCAGCTTGGGGCCGGGATCCTACGAGCAGTACTTC. This chain joins TRBV5-1 and TRBJ2-7, with TRBD2 as a possible D gene (5 bases). From germline, CDR1 is SGHRS and CDR2 YFSETQ. Trimming pared 0 bases from V and 1 base from J, leaving 8 bases between. This CDR3 is built from 14 residues.

This clone showed up just once. V usage is TRBV18 and J usage is TRBJ2-7, with 7 positions matching TRBD2. CDR1 and CDR2 from the germline V gene are KGHSH and LQKENI. There are 13 residues in the CDR3. J lost 2 bases, V lost 3 bases, and 1 base had no gene match. The CDR3: CASSPGLAYEQYF. CDR3 sequence (DNA): TGTGCCAGCTCACCCGGACTAGCCTACGAGCAGTACTTC.

The chain combines TRBV11-1 with TRBJ2-1, with 8 positions matching TRBD1. CDR1 SGHAT and CDR2 FQDESV come from the germline V gene (reference sequence). This CDR3 region has 15 residues. The V and J ends lost 5 bases and 0 bases, in that order; junction bases with no gene match: 3. The CDR3 here is CASSRQGSSYNEQFF. Here the CDR3 DNA reads TGTGCCAGCAGCCGACAGGGGAGCTCCTACAATGAGCAGTTCTTC.

CDR3 sequence (DNA): TGTGCCAGCAGCGGAGCGGGAGTACAAACCGGGGAGCTGTTTTTT. Amino acids: CASSGAGVQTGELFF. V is TRBV6-5 and J is TRBJ2-2, with 8 nucleotides matching TRBD2. The germline gives CDR1 MNHEY, CDR2 SVGAGI. The CDR3 extends over 15 amino acids. V dropped 6 bases and J dropped 5; count of bases not matched to a gene: 8.

The chain links TRBV7-2 to TRBJ2-1, with D possibly matching TRBD2 (6 bases). The V gene lost 3 bases and the J gene lost 4 bases, with 10 bases spanning the gap. The germline CDR1 and CDR2 sequences are SGHTA and FQGNSA. CDR3 size: 14 residues. CDR3 sequence: CASSLQGLYNEQFF. The CDR3 DNA reads as TGTGCCAGCAGCTTGCAGGGACTTTACAATGAGCAGTTCTTC.

The chain couples TRBV6-5 to TRBJ1-2, with D maybe TRBD1 (5 bases). The CDR3 has 14 residues. Germline CDR1 is MNHEY and CDR2 is SVGAGI. Trimming took off 8 bases at V and 0 bases at J, with 13 bases between the two ends. The CDR3 DNA reads as TGTGCCAGCGGGCAGGGTTATCCTAACTATGGCTACACCTTC. Its translation is CASGQGYPNYGYTF.

This clone was found once. This chain joins TRBV28 and TRBJ2-7, with 7 nucleotides matching TRBD1. V was clipped by 6 bases and J by 3 bases; unmatched bases: 2. Looked up from germline, CDR1 is MDHEN and CDR2 is SYDVKM. The CDR3 contains 12 residues. The CDR3 coding sequence is TGTGCCAGCAGCGGGACAGTCTACGAGCAGTACTTC. Translation gives CASSGTVYEQYF.

This clone occurred a few times. The rearrangement links TRBV12-3 or TRBV12-4 to TRBJ1-6; D call uncertain. Trimming pared 5 bases from V and 3 bases from J, leaving 5 bases between. The CDR3 totals 13 residues. CDR3 nucleotides: TGTGCCAGCAGTGCAGACTATAATTCACCCCTCCACTTT. Its protein is CASSADYNSPLHF.

In its sample, this clone was seen a few times. This rearrangement joins TRBV9 to TRBJ2-6, with TRBD1 as a possible D gene (5 bases). Trimming pared 0 bases from V and 3 bases from J, leaving 7 bases between. This CDR3 comprises 15 residues. CDR1 is SGDLS, CDR2 YYNGEE, per germline. In DNA form, the CDR3 reads TGTGCCAGCAGCGTAGGAACAGGTGGGGCCAACGTCCTGACTTTC. Its protein product is CASSVGTGGANVLTF.

The rearrangement uses TRBV7-9 and TRBJ1-6; 8 bases match TRBD1. The CDR3 consists of 15 residues. CDR1 and CDR2 (germline): SEHNR, FQNEAQ (reference sequence). The V and J ends lost 3 bases and 6 bases, in that order; junction bases with no gene match: 4. DNA for the CDR3: TGTGCCAGCAGCTTGGGGGACAGGATTAATTCACCCCTCCACTTT. Encoded protein: CASSLGDRINSPLHF. Complete variable domain (other parts from reference TRBV7-9 and TRBJ1-6): DTGVSQNPRHKITKRGQNVTFRCDPISEHNRLYWYRQTLGQGPEFLTYFQNEAQLEKSRLLSDRFSAERPKGSFSTLEIQRTEQGDSAMYLCASSLGDRINSPLHFGNGTRLTVT.

The J gene is TRBJ2-2, the V gene TRBV20-1, with D maybe TRBD1 (6 bases). Per the germline V gene, CDR1 is DFQATT and CDR2 is SNEGSKA (reference sequence). Trimming pared 3 bases from V and 5 bases from J, leaving 10 bases between. There are 13 residues in the CDR3. The CDR3 reads CSASPQGTGELFF. The CDR3 DNA sequence: TGCAGTGCTAGTCCTCAGGGGACCGGGGAGCTGTTTTTT.

The chain links TRBV6-5 to TRBJ2-1; D gene ambiguous. There are 14 residues in the CDR3. Trimming shortened V by 0 bases and J by 5 bases, and 8 bases separated the two germline ends. CDR1 and CDR2 from the germline V gene are MNHEY and SVGAGI. CDR3 nucleotide sequence: TGTGCCAGCAGTTACTCTGGCAGGCACAATGAGCAGTTCTTC. This encodes CASSYSGRHNEQFF.

V is TRBV7-2 and J is TRBJ2-4; 11 nucleotides agree with TRBD1. Germline CDR1 is SGHTA and CDR2 is FQGNSA. V dropped 5 bases and J dropped 5; count of bases not matched to a gene: 5. CDR3 length: 15 residues. The CDR3 loop is CASSDRTGGENIQYF. CDR3 nucleotides: TGTGCCAGCAGCGATAGGACAGGGGGCGAAAACATTCAGTACTTC. The variable domain in full, with the rest retrieved from reference TRBV7-2 and TRBJ2-4, is GAGVSQSPSNKVTEKGKDVELRCDPISGHTALYWYRQSLGQGLEFLIYFQGNSAPDKSGLPSDRFSAERTGGSVSTLTIQRTQQEDSAVYLCASSDRTGGENIQYFGAGTRLSVL.

The V and J genes are TRBV6-6 and TRBJ2-2; the match to TRBD2 covers 7 bases. With 5 bases clipped from V and 1 base from J, the junction kept 4 bases outside the gene matches. Germline assignment: CDR1 MNHNY and CDR2 SVGAGI (reference sequence). The CDR3 is made up of 15 amino acids. The chain's CDR3 is CASSREGRNTGELFF. In DNA, the CDR3 is TGTGCCAGCAGTAGGGAGGGCCGGAACACCGGGGAGCTGTTTTTT.

This chain connects TRBV6-5 to TRBJ1-3, with no clear D. Germline assignment: CDR1 MNHEY and CDR2 SVGAGI. Trimming cost V 5 bases and J 1 base, with 12 bases left between them. The CDR3 is made up of 15 amino acids. In DNA form, the CDR3 reads TGTGCCAGCAGTCTACGTCGGGGTTCTGGAAACACCATATATTTT. It codes for CASSLRRGSGNTIYF.